Below, 31 T cell receptor beta chains from the same sample are listed, as sequenced in a study of blood T cell repertoires in COVID-19. Produced via immunoSEQ multiplex PCR; TCRdb's table is partial and in-frame only. The sample records approximately 200,000 clones, 70% to 90% being singletons. Sequencing was done on a sample of peripheral blood. The receptors originated from a man between 60 and 75 years old with acute or convalescent COVID-19.

The rearrangement links TRBV18 to TRBJ1-6, with 7 bases that match TRBD1. Looked up from germline, CDR1 is KGHSH and CDR2 is LQKENI. This CDR3 is built from 18 residues. V lost 4 bases and J lost 1; bases outside the gene matches: 10. CDR3 nucleotides: TGTGCCAGCTCACGTCGACAGGGCGGGACATCCTATAATTCACCCCTCCACTTT. Amino acid sequence: CASSRRQGGTSYNSPLHF.

DNA of the CDR3: TGCGCCAGCAGCTTGAGATGGGGCGGCCCGAACACTGAAGCTTTCTTT. It codes for CASSLRWGGPNTEAFF. This chain uses TRBV5-1 with TRBJ1-1, with a possible D match to TRBD1 (5 bases). The CDR3 has 16 amino acids. CDR1 is SGHRS, CDR2 YFSETQ, per germline. With 1 base removed from V and 1 base from J, the gap between germline ends came to 14 bases.

V is TRBV7-2 and J is TRBJ2-1; 9 bases map to TRBD2. This CDR3 contains 14 residues. Looked up from germline, CDR1 is SGHTA and CDR2 is FQGNSA. With 7 bases clipped from V and 9 bases from J, the junction kept 10 bases outside the gene matches. The CDR3 here is CASNFIAGAREQFF. CDR3 DNA: TGTGCCAGCAACTTTATAGCGGGAGCTCGTGAGCAGTTCTTC.

The V call is TRBV19, the J call TRBJ2-1, with D uncertain. The CDR3 runs 13 residues. Germline CDR1 and CDR2: LNHDA and SQIVND (reference sequence). Trimming took 3 bases from V and 6 from J, leaving 9 bases between them. This CDR3 is CASSITRSNEQFF. CDR3 coding DNA: TGTGCCAGTAGTATTACCAGATCCAATGAGCAGTTCTTC.

The chain has TRBV5-5 and TRBJ2-1; D might be TRBD1 (5 bases). This CDR3 spans 14 amino acids. Germline V gene lookup returns CDR1 SGHKS and CDR2 YYEKEE (reference sequence). Trimming cost V 4 bases and J 7 bases, with 15 bases left between them. CDR3 sequence: CASSRYTTANEQFF. CDR3 bases: TGTGCCAGCAGCCGCTACACGACAGCGAATGAGCAGTTCTTC.

V and J are TRBV28 and TRBJ1-4; no definite D call. In germline, CDR1 is MDHEN, CDR2 SYDVKM. The length of the CDR3 is 12 residues. The germline V and J ends were trimmed by 4 bases and 2 bases, with 2 bases remaining between them. CDR3 DNA sequence: TGTGCCAGCAGTTCGACTAATGAAAAACTGTTTTTT. Protein product: CASSSTNEKLFF. Together with reference TRBV28 and TRBJ1-4, the CDR3 gives the full variable domain: DVKVTQSSRYLVKRTGEKVFLECVQDMDHENMFWYRQDPGLGLRLIYFSYDVKMKEKGDIPEGYSVSREKKERFSLILESASTNQTSMYLCASSSTNEKLFFGSGTQLSVL.

The CDR3 here is CASSLLGAGEKLFF. The CDR3 DNA is TGTGCCAGCAGCCTGTTGGGGGCAGGTGAAAAACTGTTTTTT. V usage is TRBV27 and J usage is TRBJ1-4, with D possibly matching TRBD1 (6 bases). CDR3 length: 14 residues. V gave up 6 bases and J gave up 7 bases, with 15 bases separating them. CDR1 MNHEY and CDR2 SMNVEV come from the germline V gene (reference sequence).

The CDR3 protein is CASGRGTRSETQYF. The CDR3 region has the DNA TGTGCCAGCGGACGTGGGACTAGATCGGAGACCCAGTACTTC. This sequence joins TRBV28 and TRBJ2-5; TRBD2 agrees at 8 bases. After removal of 8 bases from V and 5 bases from J, the junction contained 10 bases not matched to a gene. The CDR3 is 14 residues long. In germline, CDR1 is MDHEN, CDR2 SYDVKM.

The chain uses TRBV6-6 and TRBJ2-7; 7 bases fit TRBD2. Germline values: CDR1 MNHNY, CDR2 SVGAGI (reference sequence). J gave up 6 bases and V 6 bases, and 8 bases lay outside the gene matches. CDR3 length equals 13 residues. The CDR3: CASRSTSDGEQYF. The CDR3 region has the DNA TGTGCCAGCAGATCTACTAGCGACGGCGAGCAGTACTTC.

The rearrangement joins TRBV27 to TRBJ1-5, with TRBD1 identical over 7 bases. The CDR3 is made up of 16 amino acids. Germline CDR1 is MNHEY and CDR2 is SMNVEV (reference sequence). J was trimmed by 10 bases and V by 6 bases; bases with no gene match: 18. The CDR3 nucleotides read TGTGCCAGCAGACAATTCAGGGGGGATGTATTCAATCCCCAGCATTTT. Amino acid sequence: CASRQFRGDVFNPQHF.

This rearrangement joins TRBV2 to TRBJ1-2; no firm D call. CDR3 size: 19 residues. CDR1 is SNHLY and CDR2 is FYNNEI in the germline V gene. Trimming shortened V by 7 bases and J by 0 bases, and 27 bases separated the two germline ends. The CDR3 loop reads CASKKSSDLLPTPNYGYTF. For the CDR3, the DNA is TGTGCCAGCAAAAAGAGCAGCGACCTCCTCCCCACCCCTAACTATGGCTACACCTTC. The whole variable domain, remainder taken from reference TRBV2 and TRBJ1-2, is EPEVTQTPSHQVTQMGQEVILRCVPISNHLYFYWYRQILGQKVEFLVSFYNNEISEKSEIFDDQFSVERPDGSNFTLKIRSTKLEDSAMYFCASKKSSDLLPTPNYGYTFGSGTRLTVV.

The CDR3 here is CASSTGTGGADTQYF. In DNA form, the CDR3 reads TGTGCCAGCAGCACCGGGACAGGGGGCGCAGATACGCAGTATTTT. The chain carries TRBV6-5 and TRBJ2-3; 12 nucleotides align to TRBD1. The J segment lost 4 bases and the V segment lost 6 bases, leaving 5 bases of the junction unmatched. Looked up from germline, CDR1 is MNHEY and CDR2 is SVGAGI. The CDR3 is 15 amino acids.

This clone was counted a few times. The chain is built from TRBV21-1 and TRBJ1-2; the listed D gene, TRBD1, was not tested against the DNA. TRBV21-1 is assigned pseudogene status. The CDR3 covers 15 residues. The CDR3 region is CASSKLGRVAHSYTF. The CDR3 coding sequence is TGTGCCAGCAGCAAACTCGGCAGGGTAGCCCACAGCTACACCTTC.

The chain combines TRBV19 with TRBJ2-7, with TRBD2 as a possible D gene (6 bases). The V and J ends lost 6 bases and 2 bases respectively, with 11 bases between them. The germline V gene has CDR1 LNHDA and CDR2 SQIVND (reference sequence). The CDR3 spans 13 residues. CDR3 nucleotides: TGTGCCAGTAGACAAGCGGGCACCTACGAGCAGTACTTC. This encodes CASRQAGTYEQYF.

The chain links TRBV9 to TRBJ2-3; D remains unclear. V shed 2 bases and J shed 0 bases, with 7 bases lying between them. This CDR3 comprises 14 residues. The V gene's germline CDR1 is SGDLS and CDR2 YYNGEE. Here the CDR3 DNA reads TGTGCCAGCAGCGTTTTTACTAGCACAGATACGCAGTATTTT. Residues: CASSVFTSTDTQYF.

The chain links TRBV9 to TRBJ2-7; 8 positions match TRBD2. CDR1 is SGDLS, CDR2 YYNGEE, per germline. J was trimmed by 5 bases and V by 0 bases; bases with no gene match: 7. CDR3 length: 15 amino acids. CDR3 DNA sequence: TGTGCCAGCAGCGTAGAAGGTAGCGGGAACCACGAGCAGTACTTC. Amino acids: CASSVEGSGNHEQYF.

The chain joins TRBV7-8 to TRBJ2-2; the D gene is possibly TRBD2 (6 bases). Trimming removed 6 bases from V and 2 bases from J, with 7 bases in between. CDR3 length equals 13 residues. Germline lookup yields CDR1 SGHVS and CDR2 FQNEAQ. The DNA of the CDR3 is TGTGCCAGCAGGGAGGGTAACACCGGGGAGCTGTTTTTT. Its translation is CASREGNTGELFF.

The gene calls are TRBV2 and TRBJ1-3, with a possible D match to TRBD1 (5 bases). Germline CDR1 SNHLY, CDR2 FYNNEI. V was cut by 1 base and J by 6 bases, with 13 bases left in between. The CDR3 spans 15 residues. The CDR3 protein is CASSEGWRGLNTIYF. CDR3 DNA sequence: TGTGCCAGCAGTGAAGGGTGGAGGGGTCTAAACACCATATATTTT.

The chain recombines TRBV27 with TRBJ2-1; maybe TRBD1 (5 bases). This CDR3 is built from 15 residues. The V end was cut by 5 bases, the J end by 1 base, with 12 bases between. CDR1 MNHEY and CDR2 SMNVEV come from the germline V gene (reference sequence). CDR3 in amino acids: CASSLQGRSYNEQFF. Here the CDR3 DNA reads TGTGCCAGCAGTCTTCAGGGTAGGTCCTACAATGAGCAGTTCTTC.

This clone was observed a few times. This sequence joins TRBV5-4 and TRBJ2-5, with a possible D match to TRBD2 (7 bases). In germline, CDR1 is SGHNT, CDR2 YYREEE (reference sequence). CDR3 length equals 14 residues. V lost 7 bases and J 2 bases, leaving 15 bases between the germline ends. CDR3 nucleotides: TGTGCCAGCGGGGAGGGGGGGACGCAAGAGACCCAGTACTTC. Translation gives CASGEGGTQETQYF.

The chain employs TRBV2 and TRBJ2-7, with 8 positions matching TRBD2. There are 14 residues in the CDR3. Per germline, CDR1 SNHLY and CDR2 FYNNEI. Trimming at V came to 7 bases and at J to 0 bases, leaving 5 bases not matched to a gene. In DNA, the CDR3 is TGTGCCAGCAAACTAGCGGTACTCTCCTACGAGCAGTACTTC. Its protein product is CASKLAVLSYEQYF.

J is TRBJ1-1 and V is TRBV5-1; 8 positions match TRBD1. This CDR3 spans 13 amino acids. CDR1 is SGHRS, CDR2 YFSETQ, per germline. The J segment lost 7 bases and the V segment lost 4 bases, leaving 6 bases of the junction unmatched. CDR3 amino acids: CASSQDRAFEAFF. The CDR3 nucleotides read TGCGCCAGCAGCCAGGACAGGGCCTTTGAAGCTTTCTTT.

The chain couples TRBV5-4 to TRBJ2-2; 8 bases line up with TRBD1. Germline lookup yields CDR1 SGHNT and CDR2 YYREEE (reference sequence). The CDR3 extends over 16 amino acids. The V segment lost 4 bases and the J segment 0 bases; nucleotides outside the gene matches: 5. This chain's CDR3 is CASSLPDRANTGELFF. CDR3 coding DNA: TGTGCCAGCAGCCTACCGGACAGGGCGAACACCGGGGAGCTGTTTTTT.

This chain links TRBV14 with TRBJ1-1; 7 bases fit TRBD1. Germline CDR1 SGHDN, CDR2 FVKESK. This CDR3 is built from 16 residues. The ends lost 3 bases at V and 0 bases at J; junction bases unmatched: 7. The CDR3 region is CASSQRQGSMNTEAFF. The CDR3 nucleotides read TGTGCCAGCAGCCAGAGACAGGGTTCTATGAACACTGAAGCTTTCTTT.

This clone has only one observation. The CDR3 protein is CASSVGQTGANVLTF. CDR3 in DNA: TGTGCCAGCAGCGTAGGACAGACCGGGGCCAACGTCCTGACTTTC. The chain has TRBV9 and TRBJ2-6, with D perhaps TRBD1 (5 bases). V shed 0 bases and J shed 4 bases, with 8 bases lying between them. CDR1 and CDR2 (germline): SGDLS, YYNGEE. There are 15 residues in the CDR3. The full variable domain, its missing parts supplied by reference TRBV9 and TRBJ2-6, is DSGVTQTPKHLITATGQRVTLRCSPRSGDLSVYWYQQSLDQGLQFLIQYYNGEERAKGNILERFSAQQFPDLHSELNLSSLELGDSALYFCASSVGQTGANVLTFGAGSRLTVL.

The gene calls are TRBV29-1 and TRBJ2-4; 8 positions agree with TRBD1. This CDR3 has 14 residues. Unmatched junction bases numbered 6, after V lost 8 bases and J lost 0 bases. Germline V gives CDR1 SQVTM, CDR2 ANQGSEA. The CDR3 coding sequence is TGCAGCCAGGGGGACAGGCTAGCCAAAAACATTCAGTACTTC. It encodes CSQGDRLAKNIQYF.

The chain recombines TRBV6-2 or TRBV6-3 with TRBJ2-1; 8 positions match TRBD2. The V gene's germline CDR1 is MNHEY and CDR2 SVGEGT. The CDR3 spans 15 residues. V shed 3 bases, J shed 8 bases, and the junction held 9 bases outside the gene matches. The CDR3 here is CASSYPGTSIYEQFF. In DNA, the CDR3 is TGTGCCAGCAGTTATCCCGGGACTAGTATCTATGAGCAGTTCTTC.

The genes are TRBV6-2 or TRBV6-3 and TRBJ2-3, with D perhaps matching TRBD2 (5 bases). Germline assignment: CDR1 MNHEY and CDR2 SVGEGT. The CDR3 spans 15 residues. V was shortened by 4 bases and J by 0 bases, with 11 bases between the two germline ends. The CDR3 region has the DNA TGTGCCAGCAGTTTGAGCGGTTATAGCACAGATACGCAGTATTTT. This translates into CASSLSGYSTDTQYF.

The chain is built from TRBV4-2 and TRBJ2-7, with a weak D call TRBD1 (5 bases). This CDR3 is built from 16 residues. Trimming took 0 bases from V and 0 from J, leaving 12 bases between them. CDR1 is LGHNA and CDR2 is YNFKEQ in the germline V gene. The CDR3 nucleotides are TGTGCCAGCAGCCAAGATTGGGGCCCGAGCTCCTACGAGCAGTACTTC. This encodes CASSQDWGPSSYEQYF.

The chain uses TRBV28 and TRBJ2-5; 11 bases match TRBD1. Germline CDR1 MDHEN, CDR2 SYDVKM. The CDR3 covers 17 residues. Trimming at V came to 6 bases and at J to 5 bases, leaving 14 bases not matched to a gene. CDR3 DNA: TGTGCCAGCAGACCCGCGGACAGGGGGCTTCTGGACGAGACCCAGTACTTC. It is translated as CASRPADRGLLDETQYF. Using reference TRBV28 and TRBJ2-5 for the parts outside the CDR3, the full variable domain is DVKVTQSSRYLVKRTGEKVFLECVQDMDHENMFWYRQDPGLGLRLIYFSYDVKMKEKGDIPEGYSVSREKKERFSLILESASTNQTSMYLCASRPADRGLLDETQYFGPGTRLLVL.

The rearrangement links TRBV24-1 to TRBJ2-2, with D unclear. Trimming stripped 9 bases from V and 2 bases from J, with 9 bases between. The germline gives CDR1 KGHDR, CDR2 SFDVKD. CDR3 length: 13 residues. The CDR3 spells CATADINTGELFF. The CDR3, as DNA: TGTGCCACCGCAGACATTAACACCGGGGAGCTGTTTTTT.